These 27 T cell receptor beta chains were all obtained from the same sample, sequenced in a study of molecular identifiers for immune sequencing clone quantification. One entry per CDR3 protein results from TCRdb running MiXCR on the PCR reads. The sample records 490,000 or so distinct CDR3 sequences, around 25% being singletons. Sequencing was carried out using naive CD8+ T cells from blood, with Jurkat cell RNA spiked in. Indicated subset: FACS-sorted CD8+CD4-CCR7+CD45RA+ naive T cells. These receptors originate from a human donor in good health. Some libraries in this study had Jurkat cell RNA spiked in.

The sample holds a few counts of this clonotype. The chain carries TRBV20-1 and TRBJ2-5, with D unresolved. The CDR3 is 13 residues long. Germline loops: CDR1 DFQATT, CDR2 SNEGSKA (reference sequence). Trimming pared 2 bases from V and 5 bases from J, leaving 12 bases between. CDR3 DNA: TGCAGTGCTAGACAAGGAGTTGGCGAGACCCAGTACTTC. It translates to CSARQGVGETQYF.

The chain joins TRBV5-1 to TRBJ2-2; no reliable D call. V lost 1 base and J 5 bases, leaving 9 bases between the germline ends. The germline V gene encodes CDR1 SGHRS and CDR2 YFSETQ. The CDR3 has 14 amino acids. CDR3 nucleotides: TGCGCCAGCAGCTTGTTCCCCGGGACCGGGGAGCTGTTTTTT. Amino acid sequence: CASSLFPGTGELFF.

This clonotype showed up many times. The chain carries TRBV21-1 and TRBJ2-4. TRBV21-1 is a listed pseudogene. There are 16 residues in the CDR3. The CDR3 region is CASSQLWVLAKNIQYF. The CDR3, as DNA: TGTGCCAGCAGTCAGCTGTGGGTTCTAGCCAAAAACATTCAGTACTTC.

About this clonotype: A read error may explain this, as a much larger clone is one base away. The chain uses TRBV28 and TRBJ1-1; 8 bases align to TRBD1. The germline CDR1 and CDR2 sequences are MDHEN and SYDVKM. This CDR3 is built from 15 residues. V dropped 2 bases and J dropped 4; count of bases not matched to a gene: 6. In DNA form, the CDR3 reads TGTGCCAGCAGTTTAGGACTAGGGACAGGCACTGAAGCTTTCTTT. Its translation is CASSLGLGTGTEAFF.

In its sample, this clonotype was seen many times. V and J are TRBV20-1 and TRBJ2-7, with D unresolved. Germline V CDR1 and CDR2: DFQATT, SNEGSKA (reference sequence). V was cut by 0 bases and J by 0 bases, with 6 bases left in between. The CDR3 runs to 13 residues. DNA of the CDR3: TGCAGTGCTAGAGACCTAGTCTCCTACGAGCAGTACTTC. Translation: CSARDLVSYEQYF.

This clonotype was seen at least ten times. J is TRBJ2-7 and V is TRBV12-3 or TRBV12-4; D is perhaps TRBD2 (5 bases). The CDR3 totals 13 residues. Trimming cost V 4 bases and J 11 bases, with 18 bases left between them. The CDR3, as DNA: TGTGCCAGCAGTTATGGCAGAATGCAGGAGGAGTACTTC. Amino acids: CASSYGRMQEEYF.

On this clonotype: Germline and junction disagree at one end, which may indicate a read error. The chain uses TRBV12-3 or TRBV12-4 and TRBJ1-1; TRBD1 matches 7 bases. The CDR3 is 14 amino acids. DNA for the CDR3: TGTGCCAGCAGTTTGGGACAGCTGAACGCTGAAGCTTTCTTT. Translation gives CASSLGQLNAEAFF.

On this clonotype itself: With a much larger clone just one base away, this may be a read error. The CDR3: CASSLFGTENAEAFF. The CDR3 nucleotides are TGTGCCAGTAGCTTATTTGGGACGGAAAACGCTGAAGCTTTCTTT. The chain recombines TRBV19 with TRBJ1-1; tentative D call: TRBD1 (5 bases). From germline, CDR1 is LNHDA and CDR2 SQIVND (reference sequence). V shed 6 bases and J shed 6 bases, with 20 bases lying between them. The CDR3 totals 15 residues.

This clonotype was seen ten or more times. The rearrangement uses TRBV12-3 or TRBV12-4 and TRBJ1-1; D perhaps matches TRBD1 (6 bases). CDR3 size: 14 residues. V lost 6 bases and J lost 5, with 16 bases in between. This chain's CDR3 is CASSLDSGGTEAFF. The CDR3 DNA follows: TGTGCCAGCAGCCTGGACAGCGGGGGGACTGAAGCTTTCTTT.

This sequence joins TRBV30 and TRBJ2-1, with 9 bases lining up with TRBD2. Germline CDR1 reads GTSNPN; CDR2 reads SVGIG (reference sequence). CDR3 length: 15 amino acids. With V trimmed by 7 bases and J by 8 bases, 15 bases remained unmatched. CDR3 in amino acids: CASYPGRGGWDEQFF. For the CDR3, the DNA is TGTGCCTCCTACCCGGGGCGGGGGGGCTGGGATGAGCAGTTCTTC.

As regards this clonotype: A read error is possible here, since a much larger clone lies one base away. In DNA form, the CDR3 reads TGCGCCAGCAGCCAAGCCATTACGGGTCAGCCCCAGCATTTT. Its protein product is CASSQAITGQPQHF. This chain uses TRBV4-3 with TRBJ1-5; no firm D call. There are 14 residues in the CDR3. Germline CDR1 and CDR2: LGHNA and YSLEER. The V gene lost 1 base and the J gene lost 6 bases, with 10 bases spanning the gap.

Points on this clonotype: A much larger clone lies a single base off, so this may be a read error. This chain joins TRBV7-9 and TRBJ2-7; tentatively, D is TRBD2 (6 bases). Germline assignment: CDR1 SEHNR and CDR2 FQNEAQ (reference sequence). The CDR3 covers 16 residues. Trimming left V 4 bases short and J 6 bases short, with 22 bases between. CDR3: CASSSLMAGLLGEQYF. The CDR3 DNA is TGTGCCAGCAGCTCCCTGATGGCGGGACTGTTGGGCGAGCAGTACTTC.

This clonotype was counted a few times. The genes are TRBV27 and TRBJ2-3, with D possibly being TRBD1 (5 bases). Trimming removed 1 base at V and 2 bases at J, with 10 bases between. In germline, CDR1 is MNHEY, CDR2 SMNVEV (reference sequence). The CDR3 length is 15 residues. The CDR3 loop is CASSLYKGYTDTQYF. The CDR3, as DNA: TGTGCCAGCAGTTTATACAAGGGGTACACAGATACGCAGTATTTT.

Comment on this clonotype: This may be a read error, as it is one base from a much larger clone. The chain is built from TRBV7-9 and TRBJ2-6, with D unclear. V shed 5 bases and J shed 0 bases, with 11 bases lying between them. Germline loops: CDR1 SEHNR, CDR2 FQNEAQ (reference sequence). The CDR3 spans 16 residues. The CDR3 nucleotides are TGTGCCAGCAGCCCGCTTCTCTCCTCTGGGGCCAACGTCCTGACTTTC. Protein: CASSPLLSSGANVLTF. Filled out from reference TRBV7-9 and TRBJ2-6, the complete variable domain reads DTGVSQNPRHKITKRGQNVTFRCDPISEHNRLYWYRQTLGQGPEFLTYFQNEAQLEKSRLLSDRFSAERPKGSFSTLEIQRTEQGDSAMYLCASSPLLSSGANVLTFGAGSRLTVL.

The chain combines TRBV2 with TRBJ2-7; 7 bases line up with TRBD2. Germline V gene data show CDR1 as SNHLY and CDR2 as FYNNEI. V gave up 8 bases and J gave up 2 bases; unmatched junction bases: 9. The length of the CDR3 is 14 residues. CDR3 in amino acids: CASGGGGGAYEQYF. The CDR3 nucleotides read TGTGCCAGCGGTGGCGGCGGGGGAGCCTACGAGCAGTACTTC.

The CDR3 reads CASSPSNFRPYEQYF. DNA of the CDR3: TGTGCCAGCAGTCCGAGTAATTTCAGGCCCTACGAGCAGTACTTC. This chain joins TRBV6-2 or TRBV6-3 and TRBJ2-7; D not certain. Germline-derived CDR1 and CDR2 are MNHEY and SVGEGT. This CDR3 is 15 amino acids long. Between the trimmed V and J ends, which lost 5 bases and 2 bases, there was a span of 16 bases.

Points on this clonotype: One end of the junction varies from germline; a read error may be responsible. The rearrangement uses TRBV12-3 or TRBV12-4 and TRBJ2-2; 7 bases map to TRBD1. The CDR3 consists of 15 residues. In DNA form, the CDR3 reads TGTGCCTGCAGTTTGAGGGGGCCCAACACCGGGGAGCTGTTTTTT. Translated: CACSLRGPNTGELFF.

This clonotype was observed once. At one end, the junction sequence differs from germline, possibly due to a read error. The J gene is TRBJ1-6, the V gene TRBV7-9; D uncertain. CDR1 SEHNR and CDR2 FQNEAQ come from the germline V gene (reference sequence). This CDR3 region has 14 residues. DNA for the CDR3: TGTGCCAGCAGTTCCGACGGAATTTATTCACCCCACCACTTT. Translated, it gives CASSSDGIYSPHHF.

This clonotype was counted between two and nine times. The chain couples TRBV6-5 to TRBJ2-2; D unresolved. The CDR3 has 17 amino acids. Trimming removed 6 bases at V and 6 bases at J, with 23 bases between. Germline V lookup: CDR1 MNHEY, CDR2 SVGAGI. The CDR3 loop reads CASSLLLNRQRAGELFF. In DNA form, the CDR3 reads TGTGCCAGCAGCCTCCTCCTAAACCGACAACGGGCCGGGGAGCTGTTTTTT.

This sequence joins TRBV28 and TRBJ2-2, with 8 nucleotides matching TRBD1. CDR3 size: 17 residues. Germline CDR1 is MDHEN and CDR2 is SYDVKM. V lost 1 base and J lost 5; bases outside the gene matches: 9. The CDR3 coding sequence is TGTGCCAGCAGTTTATCCCTGCAGGGGGCGCGGACCGGGGAGCTGTTTTTT. As protein: CASSLSLQGARTGELFF.

V and J are TRBV7-9 and TRBJ2-1, with TRBD1 matching 8 bases. The CDR3 contains 14 residues. The germline V gene encodes CDR1 SEHNR and CDR2 FQNEAQ (reference sequence). With 6 bases clipped from V and 8 bases from J, the junction kept 9 bases outside the gene matches. The CDR3 DNA is TGTGCCAGCAGTTGGGACAGGTTTTTGGATGAGCAGTTCTTC. This codes for CASSWDRFLDEQFF.

This clonotype was observed once. The chain has TRBV4-3 and TRBJ2-1, with 7 bases fitting TRBD2. This CDR3 contains 17 residues. The germline V gene has CDR1 LGHNA and CDR2 YSLEER. Trimming took 0 bases from V and 4 from J; bases not matched to a gene: 9. The chain's CDR3 is CASSQDLMAGAYNEQFF. CDR3 coding DNA: TGCGCCAGCAGCCAAGATCTAATGGCGGGAGCTTACAATGAGCAGTTCTTC.

V is TRBV7-3 and J is TRBJ2-1; 12 bases line up with TRBD1. From germline, CDR1 is SGHTA and CDR2 FQGTGA. Unmatched junction bases numbered 4, after V lost 5 bases and J lost 5 bases. The CDR3 is 15 amino acids. For the CDR3, the DNA is TGTGCCAGCAGCCCGGGACAGGGGGCCAACAATGAGCAGTTCTTC. This encodes CASSPGQGANNEQFF.

To note about this clonotype: A much bigger clone sits one base away, suggesting this may be a read error. This rearrangement joins TRBV12-3 or TRBV12-4 to TRBJ1-5; TRBD1 might be the D (6 bases). V dropped 6 bases and J dropped 3 bases, with 12 bases sitting between them. The CDR3 length is 14 residues. The CDR3 sequence: CASRPQGYNQPQHF. The CDR3 nucleotides read TGTGCCAGCAGGCCACAGGGTTACAATCAGCCCCAGCATTTT.

This clonotype was seen many times. The chain combines TRBV20-1 with TRBJ2-3; 8 bases line up with TRBD2. The CDR3 runs to 15 residues. Germline V gene lookup returns CDR1 DFQATT and CDR2 SNEGSKA (reference sequence). V trimming: 1 base; J trimming: 3 bases; junction bases outside the gene matches: 6. CDR3 residues: CSARGYGGATDTQYF. CDR3 sequence (DNA): TGCAGTGCTAGAGGGTACGGGGGGGCAACAGATACGCAGTATTTT.

This clonotype was counted at least ten times. The rearrangement joins TRBV30 to TRBJ2-3, with 7 positions matching TRBD2. Trimming took 8 bases from V and 1 from J; bases not matched to a gene: 6. The CDR3 extends over 13 amino acids. Germline CDR1 and CDR2: GTSNPN and SVGIG (reference sequence). CDR3 nucleotide sequence: TGTGCCCAAACTAGCGCAGGCACAGATACGCAGTATTTT. Amino acids: CAQTSAGTDTQYF.

This clonotype came up a few times. The gene calls are TRBV24-1 and TRBJ2-1; 10 nucleotides agree with TRBD2. Germline V gives CDR1 KGHDR, CDR2 SFDVKD. V was pared by 1 base and J by 0 bases, with 5 bases of the junction left unmatched. This CDR3 comprises 18 residues. Here the CDR3 reads CATSDFTSGTISYNEQFF. Here the CDR3 DNA reads TGTGCCACCAGTGATTTTACTAGCGGGACAATCTCCTACAATGAGCAGTTCTTC.